The present entry profiles one TCR beta chain with its context. This specimen belongs to a study of blood T cell repertoires in COVID-19. Study background: From T cells, B-cell-depleted T cells, or PBMCs came the material, which was cDNA or gDNA.

The repertoire was sequenced with immunoSEQ multiplex PCR; TCRdb's copy has only in-frame clones and lacks some. Of about 140,000 clones listed, roughly 88% are singletons. V was pared by 4 bases and J by 4 bases, with 10 bases between. Germline CDR1 and CDR2: SEHNR and FQNEAQ (reference sequence). The CDR3 covers 14 residues. The chain recombines TRBV7-9 with TRBJ1-4, with a tentative D call TRBD1 (6 bases). The TCR was taken from a man between 65 and 79 years old with acute or convalescent COVID-19. The sample was peripheral blood. The CDR3 DNA follows: TGTGCCAGCAGCTCGGACAGTCATAATGAAAAACTGTTTTTT. This gives the protein CASSSDSHNEKLFF.